A single sample is the source of the 19 T cell receptor beta chains below, sequenced in a study of identical twins. TCRdb reprocessed the 5' RACE reads via MiXCR and lists one record per CDR3 protein. The sample has some 590,000 distinct CDR3 sequences; around a tenth are singletons. These data are also associated with another study on yellow fever vaccine responses in identical twins.

Sequenced input: PBMCs. Receptors were obtained from a woman younger than 35 in good health.

This clonotype was seen a few times. The chain couples TRBV9 to TRBJ2-1, with 9 bases that match TRBD2. The length of the CDR3 is 16 residues. Germline V gives CDR1 SGDLS, CDR2 YYNGEE. With V trimmed by 0 bases and J by 10 bases, 11 bases remained unmatched. The CDR3 protein is CASSVAPSGMLGEQFF. DNA of the CDR3: TGTGCCAGCAGCGTAGCACCTAGCGGGATGCTTGGCGAGCAGTTCTTC.

Only a few counts were recorded for this clonotype. This chain links TRBV29-1 with TRBJ1-2, with 10 bases that match TRBD1. The trim removed 1 base at V and 6 bases at J, leaving 2 bases unmatched. This CDR3 has 13 residues. CDR1 is SQVTM, CDR2 ANQGSEA, per germline. This CDR3 reads CSVEGGQGHGYTF. In DNA, the CDR3 is TGCAGCGTTGAAGGGGGACAGGGGCATGGCTACACCTTC.

In its sample, this clonotype was seen a few times. The genes are TRBV10-3 and TRBJ2-1, with TRBD1 identical over 10 bases. The germline gives CDR1 ENHRY, CDR2 SYGVKD. The CDR3 runs to 13 residues. The junction had 3 bases not matched to a gene; V was cut back by 5 bases and J by 8 bases. Written as DNA, the CDR3 is TGTGCCATCAGTAAGGACAGGGGGGATGAGCAGTTCTTC. This encodes CAISKDRGDEQFF.

The chain has TRBV7-9 and TRBJ2-7; 8 bases are shared with TRBD2. V gave up 4 bases and J gave up 4 bases; unmatched junction bases: 9. Germline V gives CDR1 SEHNR, CDR2 FQNEAQ (reference sequence). This CDR3 has 15 amino acids. The CDR3 protein is CASSWGELADYEQYF. The CDR3 region has the DNA TGTGCCAGCAGCTGGGGGGAACTAGCGGATTACGAGCAGTACTTC.

The chain is built from TRBV18 and TRBJ2-3; D might be TRBD2 (5 bases). Deletions cut 6 bases from V and 3 bases from J, with 13 bases between. This CDR3 has 14 amino acids. Per the germline V gene, CDR1 is KGHSH and CDR2 is LQKENI. For the CDR3, the DNA is TGTGCCAGCTCGCCCGCGGGCCCTACAGATACGCAGTATTTT. Its translation: CASSPAGPTDTQYF.

This clonotype was detected many times. The chain links TRBV6-5 to TRBJ1-3; no definite D call. The length of the CDR3 is 18 residues. From germline, CDR1 is MNHEY and CDR2 SVGAGI. Trimming stripped 0 bases from V and 2 bases from J, with 17 bases between. CDR3 sequence (DNA): TGTGCCAGCAGTTACTCGGGCTCTCGGGTTCGAGCTGGAAACACCATATATTTT. Its protein product is CASSYSGSRVRAGNTIYF.

The chain is built from TRBV11-2 and TRBJ2-3; 7 bases agree with TRBD2. Germline-derived CDR1 and CDR2 are SGHAT and FQNNGV. With V trimmed by 5 bases and J by 2 bases, 10 bases remained unmatched. The CDR3 totals 16 residues. For the CDR3, the DNA is TGTGCCAGCAGCGTCTGGGTAGCGGGCCCCACAGATACGCAGTATTTT. This gives the protein CASSVWVAGPTDTQYF.

This clonotype was observed at least ten times. This chain links TRBV12-3 or TRBV12-4 with TRBJ1-5; TRBD1 matches at 7 bases. V lost 8 bases and J lost 6; bases outside the gene matches: 13. The length of the CDR3 is 15 residues. CDR3: CASALGGQGGQPQHF. CDR3 bases: TGTGCCAGCGCCCTAGGGGGGCAGGGGGGTCAGCCCCAGCATTTT.

The sample holds a few counts of this clonotype. Here the CDR3 reads CAIRTSGGTDTQYF. The CDR3 DNA reads as TGTGCCATCAGGACTAGCGGGGGTACAGATACGCAGTATTTT. This chain joins TRBV10-3 and TRBJ2-3; 12 bases fit TRBD2. The CDR3 has 14 amino acids. The V gene end was trimmed by 6 bases and the J gene end by 3 bases; junction bases not matched to a gene: 1. Looked up from germline, CDR1 is ENHRY and CDR2 is SYGVKD.

This clonotype has a handful of counts. The CDR3 DNA reads as TGTGCCAGCAGCATTTGGGACAGTTACAATGAGCAGTTCTTC. Translated, it gives CASSIWDSYNEQFF. The chain combines TRBV5-5 with TRBJ2-1, with 7 positions matching TRBD1. Germline CDR1 reads SGHKS; CDR2 reads YYEKEE (reference sequence). After removal of 4 bases from V and 4 bases from J, the junction contained 5 bases not matched to a gene. This CDR3 region has 14 residues.

The sample holds a few counts of this clonotype. The rearrangement uses TRBV27 and TRBJ1-4, with a tentative D call TRBD1 (5 bases). This CDR3 contains 15 residues. V was trimmed by 0 bases and J by 8 bases, leaving 13 bases between them. Germline CDR1 is MNHEY and CDR2 is SMNVEV (reference sequence). Written as DNA, the CDR3 is TGTGCCAGCAGTTTATCCGAGGGGCGAGGCGAAAAACTGTTTTTT. Translation: CASSLSEGRGEKLFF.

This clonotype was recorded a few times. This chain joins TRBV3-1 and TRBJ2-3; 9 bases map to TRBD1. The V and J ends lost 3 bases and 1 base, in that order; junction bases with no gene match: 2. This CDR3 is built from 15 residues. Looked up from germline, CDR1 is LGHDT and CDR2 is YNNKEL (reference sequence). In nucleotides, the CDR3 is TGTGCCAGCAGCCAGAGACAGGGGGGCACAGATACGCAGTATTTT. It yields the protein CASSQRQGGTDTQYF.

This clonotype appeared many times. The chain couples TRBV28 to TRBJ1-6; D remains ambiguous. Germline loops: CDR1 MDHEN, CDR2 SYDVKM. Trimming stripped 3 bases from V and 0 bases from J, with 15 bases between. The CDR3 has 18 amino acids. The CDR3 here is CASSLIVGVASYNSPLHF. The CDR3 nucleotides read TGTGCCAGCAGTTTGATAGTCGGGGTCGCCTCCTATAATTCACCCCTCCACTTT.

The V call is TRBV20-1, the J call TRBJ2-4; unclear D gene. The CDR3 sequence is 15 residues long. Germline V gene sequence: CDR1 DFQATT, CDR2 SNEGSKA (reference sequence). With 4 bases removed from V and 0 bases from J, the gap between germline ends came to 13 bases. CDR3 DNA: TGCAGTGCTAAAGACTTATACCTAGCCAAAAACATTCAGTACTTC. Its protein is CSAKDLYLAKNIQYF.

This clonotype was counted a few times. V and J are TRBV5-1 and TRBJ2-1, with D perhaps given as TRBD1 or TRBD2 (5 bases each). The CDR3 extends over 15 amino acids. The V gene lost 2 bases and the J gene lost 6 bases, with 15 bases spanning the gap. Germline V gene lookup returns CDR1 SGHRS and CDR2 YFSETQ. The CDR3 DNA reads as TGCGCCAGCAGCTTTTTACAGGTTGGGGGCAATGAGCAGTTCTTC. Amino acid sequence: CASSFLQVGGNEQFF.

The CDR3 protein is CASSSSPESGSTYEQYF. In nucleotides, the CDR3 is TGTGCCAGCAGCTCCAGTCCCGAGAGCGGGAGTACGTACGAGCAGTACTTC. The V gene is TRBV7-8, the J gene TRBJ2-7; 8 bases are shared with TRBD2. Germline V gene sequence: CDR1 SGHVS, CDR2 FQNEAQ. The V segment lost 4 bases and the J segment 4 bases; nucleotides outside the gene matches: 15. The CDR3 covers 17 residues. The full variable domain, with the rest looked up from reference TRBV7-8 and TRBJ2-7, is GAGVSQSPRYKVAKRGQDVALRCDPISGHVSLFWYQQALGQGPEFLTYFQNEAQLDKSGLPSDRFFAERPEGSVSTLKIQRTQQEDSAVYLCASSSSPESGSTYEQYFGPGTRLTVT.

The chain carries TRBV29-1 and TRBJ2-5; 10 nucleotides match TRBD1. Germline lookup yields CDR1 SQVTM and CDR2 ANQGSEA. This CDR3 is built from 14 residues. V was pared by 3 bases and J by 6 bases, with 7 bases of the junction left unmatched. CDR3 DNA sequence: TGCAGCGTTGATCCCGGGACAGGGGCCAAGACCCAGTACTTC. It translates to CSVDPGTGAKTQYF.

The chain uses TRBV28 and TRBJ2-7; TRBD1 is a possible D gene (6 bases). The V gene's germline CDR1 is MDHEN and CDR2 SYDVKM. The CDR3 has 15 residues. V lost 3 bases and J 0 bases, leaving 12 bases between the germline ends. The CDR3 nucleotides are TGTGCCAGCAGTTTCCGAACAGGGAGCTCCTACGAGCAGTACTTC. Translated: CASSFRTGSSYEQYF.

This clonotype was found many times. The DNA of the CDR3 is TGCGCCAGCAGCTTGGCTGTTCCGGGACTAGCCACGAACACCGGGGAGCTGTTTTTT. Translating gives CASSLAVPGLATNTGELFF. The chain combines TRBV5-1 with TRBJ2-2, with 9 positions matching TRBD2. This CDR3 has 19 amino acids. In germline, CDR1 is SGHRS, CDR2 YFSETQ. V shed 0 bases and J 0 bases; nucleotides not matched to a gene: 9.